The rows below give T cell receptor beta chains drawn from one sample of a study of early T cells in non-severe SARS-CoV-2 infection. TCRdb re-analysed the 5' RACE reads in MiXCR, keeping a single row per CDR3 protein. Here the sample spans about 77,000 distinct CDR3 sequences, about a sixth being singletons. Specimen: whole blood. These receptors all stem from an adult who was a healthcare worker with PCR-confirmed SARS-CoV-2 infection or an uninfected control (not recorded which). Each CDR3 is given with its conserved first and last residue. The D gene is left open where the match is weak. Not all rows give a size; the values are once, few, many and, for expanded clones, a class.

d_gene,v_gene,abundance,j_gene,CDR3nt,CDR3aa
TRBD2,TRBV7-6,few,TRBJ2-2,TGTGCCAGCAGCCTGAGACTAGCGGGAGGGCCCAACACCGGGGAGCTGTTTTTT,CASSLRLAGGPNTGELFF
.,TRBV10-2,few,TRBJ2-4,TGCGCCAGCTTTGGAGGGACGAAAAACATTCAGTACTTC,CASFGGTKNIQYF
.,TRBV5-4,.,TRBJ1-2,TGTGCCAGCAGCTTGGTAGAGGGGCCCCATGGCTACACCTTC,CASSLVEGPHGYTF
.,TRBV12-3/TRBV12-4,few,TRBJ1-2,TGTGCCAGCAGTTTCGGTGATGGCTACACCTTC,CASSFGDGYTF
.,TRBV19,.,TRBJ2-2,TGTGCCAGTAGTATGGTCCCTCCCCCCGCCGGGGAGCTGTTTTTT,CASSMVPPPAGELFF
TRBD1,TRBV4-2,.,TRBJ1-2,TGTGCCAGCAGCCAAGAACCCCAGGGGGCGTTGGGTGGCTACACCTTC,CASSQEPQGALGGYTF
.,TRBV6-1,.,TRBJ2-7,TGTGCCAGCAGTGATCAAGGGCACTCCTACGAGCAGTACTTC,CASSDQGHSYEQYF
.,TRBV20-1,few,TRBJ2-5,TGCAGTGCTAGCTACTCGGGACTGCCGCTGGTGAAGACCCAGTACTTC,CSASYSGLPLVKTQYF
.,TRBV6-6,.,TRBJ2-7,TGTGCCAGCAGTTACTCGATGGCAGGGAGCTACGAGCAGTACTTC,CASSYSMAGSYEQYF
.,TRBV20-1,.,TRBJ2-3,TGCAGTGCTAGGGGTTTCGTTTTTGGGGTCGGCACAGATACGCAGTATTTT,CSARGFVFGVGTDTQYF
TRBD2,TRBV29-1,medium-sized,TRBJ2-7,TGCAGCGTTGAACCAGGAGCGGGAGGCGACTCCTACGAGCAGTACTTC,CSVEPGAGGDSYEQYF
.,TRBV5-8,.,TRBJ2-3,TGTGCCAGCAGCTTGGAGCGCCGATCTGAAGATACGCAGTATTTT,CASSLERRSEDTQYF
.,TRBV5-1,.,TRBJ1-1,TGCGCCAGCAGCCAGGGAGGGGGGCCAAAGAACACTGAAGCTTTCTTT,CASSQGGGPKNTEAFF
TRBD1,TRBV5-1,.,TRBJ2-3,TGCGCCAGCAGCTTGGACAGGGGGGAGACAGATACGCAGTATTTT,CASSLDRGETDTQYF
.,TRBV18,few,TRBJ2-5,TGTGCCAGCTCCCTTCTGAGGGGAGCTCCCCAAGAGACCCAGTACTTC,CASSLLRGAPQETQYF
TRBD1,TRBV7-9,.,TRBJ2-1,TGTGCCAGCAGCTTAGTCCAGGGGGCCTACAATGAGCAGTTCTTC,CASSLVQGAYNEQFF
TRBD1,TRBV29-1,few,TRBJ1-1,TGCAGCGTTGAGGGACAGATGAACACTGAAGCCTTCTTT,CSVEGQMNTEAFF
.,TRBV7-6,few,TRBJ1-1,TGTGCCAGCAGCTTGGGGCAGCTGAACACTGAAGCTTTCTTT,CASSLGQLNTEAFF
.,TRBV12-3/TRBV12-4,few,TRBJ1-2,TGTGCCAGCAGTTCTCCGGGGCCTAACTATGGCTACACCTTC,CASSSPGPNYGYTF
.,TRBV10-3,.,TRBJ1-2,TGTGCCATCAGTGAGTCCTACATGAGCTACACCTTC,CAISESYMSYTF
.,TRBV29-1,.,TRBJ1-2,TGCAGCGTTCCCCCCACAACAGGCGGCTATGGCTACACCTTC,CSVPPTTGGYGYTF
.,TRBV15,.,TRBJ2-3,TGTGCCACCAGCAGAGCGGGGGAGGGCACAGATACGCAGTATTTT,CATSRAGEGTDTQYF